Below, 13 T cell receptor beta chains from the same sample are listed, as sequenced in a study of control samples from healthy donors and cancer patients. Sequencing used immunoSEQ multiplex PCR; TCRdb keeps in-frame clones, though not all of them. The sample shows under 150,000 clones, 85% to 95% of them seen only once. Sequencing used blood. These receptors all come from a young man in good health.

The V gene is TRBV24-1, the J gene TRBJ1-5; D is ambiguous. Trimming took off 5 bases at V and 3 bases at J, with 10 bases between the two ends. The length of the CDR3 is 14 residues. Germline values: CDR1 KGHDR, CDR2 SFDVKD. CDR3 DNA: TGTGCCACCAGTGGGACCACCTACAATCAGCCCCAGCATTTT. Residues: CATSGTTYNQPQHF.

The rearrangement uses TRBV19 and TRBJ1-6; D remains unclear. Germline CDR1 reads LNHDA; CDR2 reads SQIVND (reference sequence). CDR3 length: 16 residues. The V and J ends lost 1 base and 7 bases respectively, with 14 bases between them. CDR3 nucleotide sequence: TGTGCCAGTAGTATAGGGAGGGTGGTCGACAATTCACCCCTCCACTTT. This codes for CASSIGRVVDNSPLHF.

The CDR3 region is CASSYSGGGETQYF. The CDR3 DNA reads TGTGCCAGCAGTTACTCCGGGGGGGGAGAGACCCAGTACTTC. V gene TRBV6-5 combines with J gene TRBJ2-5, with 8 bases lining up with TRBD2. This CDR3 is built from 14 residues. With V trimmed by 0 bases and J by 4 bases, 1 base remained unmatched. CDR1 is MNHEY and CDR2 is SVGAGI in the germline V gene.

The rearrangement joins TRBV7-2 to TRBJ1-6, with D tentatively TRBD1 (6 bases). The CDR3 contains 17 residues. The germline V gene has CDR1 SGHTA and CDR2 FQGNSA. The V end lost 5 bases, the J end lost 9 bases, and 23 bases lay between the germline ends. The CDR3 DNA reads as TGTGCCAGCAGCACAGTAGTGGCGTTGGGGGCTAGTTCACCCCTCCACTTT. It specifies CASSTVVALGASSPLHF.

The CDR3 loop reads CASSLGGTGELFF. The CDR3 DNA follows: TGTGCCAGCAGCTTAGGGGGCACCGGGGAGCTGTTTTTT. V usage is TRBV7-6 and J usage is TRBJ2-2; D ambiguous. V gave up 1 base and J gave up 4 bases, with 4 bases separating them. Germline CDR1 SGHVS, CDR2 FNYEAQ. The CDR3 consists of 13 residues. Full variable domain (outside the CDR3, taken from reference TRBV7-6 and TRBJ2-2): GAGVSQSPRYKVTKRGQDVALRCDPISGHVSLYWYRQALGQGPEFLTYFNYEAQQDKSGLPNDRFSAERPEGSISTLTIQRTEQRDSAMYRCASSLGGTGELFFGEGSRLTVL.

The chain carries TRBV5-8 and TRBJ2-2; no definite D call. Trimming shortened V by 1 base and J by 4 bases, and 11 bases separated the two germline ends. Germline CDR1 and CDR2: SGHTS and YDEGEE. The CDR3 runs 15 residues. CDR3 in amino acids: CASSLSLGPTGELFF. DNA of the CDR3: TGTGCCAGCAGCTTGTCGCTTGGTCCCACCGGGGAGCTGTTTTTT. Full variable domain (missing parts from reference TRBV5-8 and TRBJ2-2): EAGVTQSPTHLIKTRGQQATLRCSPISGHTSVYWYQQALGLGLQFLLWYDEGEERNRGNFPPRFSGRQFPNYSSELNVNALELEDSALYLCASSLSLGPTGELFFGEGSRLTVL.

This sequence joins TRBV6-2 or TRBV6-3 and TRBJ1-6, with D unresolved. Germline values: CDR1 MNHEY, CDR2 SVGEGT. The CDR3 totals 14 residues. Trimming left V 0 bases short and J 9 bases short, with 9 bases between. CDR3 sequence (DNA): TGTGCCAGCAGTTACTCGGGGAATTCTTCACCCCTCCACTTT. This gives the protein CASSYSGNSSPLHF.

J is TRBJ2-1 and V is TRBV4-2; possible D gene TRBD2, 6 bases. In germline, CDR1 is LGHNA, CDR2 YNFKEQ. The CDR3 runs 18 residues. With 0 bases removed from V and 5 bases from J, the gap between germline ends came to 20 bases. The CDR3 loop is CASSQEAFFGGVNNEQFF. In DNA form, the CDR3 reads TGTGCCAGCAGCCAAGAGGCTTTTTTTGGCGGGGTGAACAATGAGCAGTTCTTC.

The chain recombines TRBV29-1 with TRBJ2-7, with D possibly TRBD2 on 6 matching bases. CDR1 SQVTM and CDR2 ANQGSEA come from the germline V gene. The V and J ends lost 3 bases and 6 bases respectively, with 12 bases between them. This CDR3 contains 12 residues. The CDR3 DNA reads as TGCAGCGTTGAGGGGGGTTGGAGCGAGCAGTACTTC. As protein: CSVEGGWSEQYF.

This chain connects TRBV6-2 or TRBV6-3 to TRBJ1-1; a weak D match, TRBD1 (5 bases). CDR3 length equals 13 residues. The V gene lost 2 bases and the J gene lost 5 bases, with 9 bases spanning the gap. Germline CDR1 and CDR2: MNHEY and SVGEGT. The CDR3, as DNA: TGTGCCAGCAGTTACAGGGAGGGGACTGAAGCTTTCTTT. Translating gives CASSYREGTEAFF.

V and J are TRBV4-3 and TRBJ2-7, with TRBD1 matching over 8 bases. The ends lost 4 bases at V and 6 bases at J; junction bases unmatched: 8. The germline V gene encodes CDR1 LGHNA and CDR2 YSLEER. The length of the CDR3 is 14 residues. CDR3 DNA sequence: TGCGCCAGCAGCCCCGGACAGGGCTCGGGCGAGCAGTACTTC. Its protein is CASSPGQGSGEQYF.

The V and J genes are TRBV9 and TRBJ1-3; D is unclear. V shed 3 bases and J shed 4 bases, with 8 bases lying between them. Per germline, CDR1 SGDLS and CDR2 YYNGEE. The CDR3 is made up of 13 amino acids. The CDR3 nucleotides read TGTGCCAGCAGCGGGTCAGACGGAAACACCATATATTTT. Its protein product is CASSGSDGNTIYF. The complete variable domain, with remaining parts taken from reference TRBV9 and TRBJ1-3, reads DSGVTQTPKHLITATGQRVTLRCSPRSGDLSVYWYQQSLDQGLQFLIQYYNGEERAKGNILERFSAQQFPDLHSELNLSSLELGDSALYFCASSGSDGNTIYFGEGSWLTVV.

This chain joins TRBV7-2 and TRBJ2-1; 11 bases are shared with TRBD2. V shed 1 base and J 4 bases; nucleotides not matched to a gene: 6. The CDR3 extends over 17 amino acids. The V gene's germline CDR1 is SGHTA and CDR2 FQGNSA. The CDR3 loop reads CASSLGLAGTLYNEQFF. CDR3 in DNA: TGTGCCAGCAGCTTAGGACTAGCGGGGACCCTTTACAATGAGCAGTTCTTC. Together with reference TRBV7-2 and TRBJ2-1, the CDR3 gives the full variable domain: GAGVSQSPSNKVTEKGKDVELRCDPISGHTALYWYRQSLGQGLEFLIYFQGNSAPDKSGLPSDRFSAERTGGSVSTLTIQRTQQEDSAVYLCASSLGLAGTLYNEQFFGPGTRLTVL.